This T cell receptor (beta chain) came from a study of beta chain features in type 1 diabetes. On the study more broadly: The patients were much like the healthy donors in age, gender and cell yields. Across the samples, roughly 99 million sorted cells were examined in total.

V lost 2 bases, J lost 10 bases, and 12 bases lay in between. There are 13 residues in the CDR3. The germline gives CDR1 LGHNA, CDR2 YNFKEQ. With respect to this clone: What it binds is not known.

Since all of the isolated RNA was reverse transcribed, expressed TCRB transcripts were what got sequenced. The repertoire was sequenced with immunoSEQ multiplex PCR; TCRdb's copy has only in-frame clones and lacks some. The sample holds 600,000 to 700,000 clones; around 11% are singletons and the top ten take around 0.12%. General study results and limits: Moderate yet significant TCRB CDR3 shortening was seen in Type 1 diabetes patients in all four CD4+ subsets. In comparison with healthy donors, patients had naive, central memory and Treg TCRB repertoires that appeared more similar.

The chain carries TRBV4-2 and TRBJ2-1; D unclear. The receptor was derived from a man aged 25-45 years with type 1 diabetes. Sequencing was carried out using naive CD4+ T cells from blood. CDR3 sequence (DNA): TGTGCCAGCAGCCAAAGGGCCCCGTCAGAGCAGTTCTTC. It codes for CASSQRAPSEQFF.